A single sample gave rise to the 18 T cell receptor beta chains below, sequenced in a study of PD-L1 blockade in urothelial cancer. This table comes from immunoSEQ multiplex PCR, and its TCRdb copy is limited to in-frame clones, with some not included. The data hold around 70,000 clones, with roughly 80% observed a single time. The sequences come from PBMCs, collected around atezolizumab (anti-PD-L1) treatment. All receptors derive from a man between 70 and 80 years old with urothelial cancer.

The rearrangement links TRBV5-1 to TRBJ1-1; TRBD1 agrees at 8 bases. V lost 4 bases to trimming and J lost 0 bases; unmatched junction nucleotides: 5. This CDR3 contains 15 residues. The germline CDR1 and CDR2 sequences are SGHRS and YFSETQ. CDR3 loop: CASSPGQGLNTEAFF. CDR3 nucleotide sequence: TGCGCCAGCAGCCCTGGACAGGGTTTGAACACTGAAGCTTTCTTT.

The chain combines TRBV5-1 with TRBJ2-6, with 7 bases that match TRBD1. Germline V gene lookup returns CDR1 SGHRS and CDR2 YFSETQ. V gave up 4 bases and J gave up 0 bases; unmatched junction bases: 19. The CDR3 has 21 amino acids. This CDR3 reads CASSKKGGGPLLGSGANVLTF. In DNA, the CDR3 is TGCGCCAGCAGCAAGAAAGGGGGCGGCCCTTTATTGGGCTCTGGGGCCAACGTCCTGACTTTC.

The chain uses TRBV18 and TRBJ1-1; no clear D. Trimming left V 1 base short and J 6 bases short, with 15 bases between. CDR1 and CDR2 from the germline V gene are KGHSH and LQKENI. This CDR3 spans 15 amino acids. CDR3 loop: CASSPLSENVAEAFF. The DNA for the CDR3 is TGTGCCAGCTCACCACTATCGGAGAACGTCGCTGAAGCTTTCTTT.

The chain links TRBV7-2 to TRBJ2-3, with D perhaps matching TRBD1 (6 bases). Trimming left V 2 bases short and J 0 bases short, with 18 bases between. This CDR3 is 18 amino acids long. Germline loops: CDR1 SGHTA, CDR2 FQGNSA. The chain's CDR3 is CASSLFRLAGVSTDTQYF. For the CDR3, the DNA is TGTGCCAGCAGCTTATTCCGCCTGGCAGGGGTTAGCACAGATACGCAGTATTTT.

The J gene is TRBJ2-3, the V gene TRBV11-3; D is undetermined. This CDR3 has 14 amino acids. Trimming stripped 5 bases from V and 6 bases from J, with 15 bases between. Germline V gene sequence: CDR1 SGHNT, CDR2 YENEEA. The CDR3 region is CASSVTNSIDTQYF. In DNA form, the CDR3 reads TGTGCCAGCAGCGTAACAAATTCAATCGATACGCAGTATTTT.

The chain uses TRBV7-2 and TRBJ2-5; the match to TRBD1 covers 8 bases. CDR1 and CDR2 from the germline V gene are SGHTA and FQGNSA. This CDR3 comprises 17 residues. J was trimmed by 4 bases and V by 7 bases; bases with no gene match: 17. The CDR3 spells CASIQGDRRVSGETQYF. CDR3 coding DNA: TGTGCCAGCATCCAGGGGGACAGGCGGGTTTCGGGAGAGACCCAGTACTTC.

This chain connects TRBV7-9 to TRBJ1-4, with 7 bases aligning to TRBD1. The V segment lost 5 bases and the J segment 6 bases; nucleotides outside the gene matches: 9. The CDR3 spans 15 residues. Germline CDR1 and CDR2: SEHNR and FQNEAQ (reference sequence). CDR3 DNA sequence: TGTGCCAGCAGCCCCGGACAGGATCGGCATGAAAAACTGTTTTTT. Translated: CASSPGQDRHEKLFF.

The gene calls are TRBV5-1 and TRBJ1-5, with D perhaps matching TRBD1 (5 bases). The CDR3 covers 15 residues. Trimming removed 3 bases from V and 5 bases from J, with 15 bases in between. Germline CDR1 SGHRS, CDR2 YFSETQ. CDR3 amino acids: CASSSWGGQDQPQHF. CDR3 DNA: TGCGCCAGCAGCTCCTGGGGGGGTCAAGATCAGCCCCAGCATTTT.

J is TRBJ1-3 and V is TRBV28; 8 nucleotides align to TRBD1. The CDR3 loop spans 16 amino acids. Germline CDR1 MDHEN, CDR2 SYDVKM. Trimming took 3 bases from V and 2 from J; bases not matched to a gene: 6. The CDR3 coding sequence is TGTGCCAGCAGTTTGGAAGGACAGGGTACTGGAAACACCATATATTTT. Its translation: CASSLEGQGTGNTIYF. The entire variable domain, with the rest obtained from reference TRBV28 and TRBJ1-3, is as follows: DVKVTQSSRYLVKRTGEKVFLECVQDMDHENMFWYRQDPGLGLRLIYFSYDVKMKEKGDIPEGYSVSREKKERFSLILESASTNQTSMYLCASSLEGQGTGNTIYFGEGSWLTVV.

This clone was seen a few times. The chain carries TRBV27 and TRBJ2-7; no clear D. The CDR3 has 13 residues. Germline V gene lookup returns CDR1 MNHEY and CDR2 SMNVEV (reference sequence). V was clipped by 0 bases and J by 3 bases, with 6 bases between them. This chain's CDR3 is CASSLSRGYEQYF. DNA of the CDR3: TGTGCCAGCAGTTTATCGCGAGGCTACGAGCAGTACTTC.

This clone was observed a handful of times. The J gene is TRBJ1-5, the V gene TRBV2; weak D call: TRBD1 (6 bases). Germline V lookup: CDR1 SNHLY, CDR2 FYNNEI. The length of the CDR3 is 15 residues. Trimming removed 7 bases from V and 6 bases from J, with 19 bases in between. The CDR3 sequence: CASKVFGTGTQPQHF. The CDR3 nucleotides are TGTGCCAGCAAGGTTTTCGGAACAGGGACTCAGCCCCAGCATTTT.

The genes are TRBV10-3 and TRBJ2-2; 11 bases agree with TRBD2. Germline trimming cut 2 bases from V and 7 bases from J; bases unmatched to any gene: 3. The CDR3 totals 15 residues. Per germline, CDR1 ENHRY and CDR2 SYGVKD. Here the CDR3 reads CAISELAGGFGELFF. CDR3 nucleotides: TGTGCCATCAGTGAGCTAGCGGGAGGTTTCGGGGAGCTGTTTTTT.

The chain uses TRBV10-3 and TRBJ2-7; 7 nucleotides match TRBD1. The CDR3 loop spans 15 amino acids. V was pared by 4 bases and J by 3 bases, with 9 bases of the junction left unmatched. Germline loops: CDR1 ENHRY, CDR2 SYGVKD. The CDR3 spells CAISGVAQGIYEQYF. The DNA for the CDR3 is TGTGCCATCAGTGGAGTAGCACAGGGGATCTACGAGCAGTACTTC.

This sequence joins TRBV19 and TRBJ1-5, with 8 bases that match TRBD1. The trim removed 7 bases at V and 1 base at J, leaving 6 bases unmatched. The CDR3 has 15 amino acids. Germline V gives CDR1 LNHDA, CDR2 SQIVND (reference sequence). CDR3 nucleotides: TGTGCCAGTACCTCGGACAGGGCAAGCAATCAGCCCCAGCATTTT. Residues: CASTSDRASNQPQHF.

With respect to this clone: The junction shows a germline mismatch at one end, possibly a read error. The chain recombines TRBV6-1 with TRBJ2-1; TRBD1 matches at 7 bases. Per germline, CDR1 MNHNS and CDR2 SASEGT. The CDR3 has 12 residues. The CDR3 nucleotides are TGTGCCAGCAGTGACCTTCGACAGGGTGGGATCTTC. Protein sequence: CASSDLRQGGIF.

On this clone: One end of the junction fails to match germline, which may point to a read error. The rearrangement links TRBV15 to TRBJ2-7, with a possible D match to TRBD2 (5 bases). The CDR3 runs 14 residues. Germline V gene sequence: CDR1 LNHNV, CDR2 YYDKDF (reference sequence). CDR3: CATSRVVSQRDLRF. As DNA, the CDR3 is TGTGCCACCAGCAGAGTAGTTTCACAGAGGGATTTGAGGTTC.

The chain joins TRBV4-1 to TRBJ2-2, with 7 bases that match TRBD1. J was trimmed by 6 bases and V by 4 bases; bases with no gene match: 14. Germline V CDR1 and CDR2: MGHRA, YSYEKL. This CDR3 has 17 residues. The CDR3 reads CASSPTGAGGPPGELFF. The CDR3 DNA is TGCGCCAGCAGCCCGACCGGGGCAGGGGGACCCCCCGGGGAGCTGTTTTTT.

In its sample, this clone was seen a few times. The chain combines TRBV7-9 with TRBJ2-1; weak D call: TRBD1 (5 bases). The CDR3 contains 17 residues. Trimming removed 1 base from V and 6 bases from J, with 19 bases in between. Germline lookup yields CDR1 SEHNR and CDR2 FQNEAQ (reference sequence). The CDR3 DNA reads as TGTGCCAGCAGCTTAGTTCAGGGTACCGTTGTGGTCAATGAGCAGTTCTTC. It specifies CASSLVQGTVVVNEQFF.